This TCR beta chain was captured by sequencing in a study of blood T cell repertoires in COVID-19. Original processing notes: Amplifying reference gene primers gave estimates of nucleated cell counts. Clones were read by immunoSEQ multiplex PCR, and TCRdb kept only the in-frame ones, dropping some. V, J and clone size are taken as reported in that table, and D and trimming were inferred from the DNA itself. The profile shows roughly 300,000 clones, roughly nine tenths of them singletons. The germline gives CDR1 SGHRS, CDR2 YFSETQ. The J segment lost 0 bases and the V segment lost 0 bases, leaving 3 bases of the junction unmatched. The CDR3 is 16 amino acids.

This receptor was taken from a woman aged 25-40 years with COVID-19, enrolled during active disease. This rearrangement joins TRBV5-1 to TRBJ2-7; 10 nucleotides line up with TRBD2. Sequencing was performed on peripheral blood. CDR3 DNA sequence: TGCGCCAGCAGCTTGGCACTAGCGGGGCCCTCCTACGAGCAGTACTTC. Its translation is CASSLALAGPSYEQYF.